The 18 T cell receptor beta chains in this list originate from one sample, sequenced in a study of blood T cell repertoires in COVID-19. The assay was immunoSEQ multiplex PCR, and TCRdb's table has in-frame clones only and misses some. The repertoire includes some 130,000 clones, about 92% of them detected once, and about 3.5% sits in the top ten. Sequenced: peripheral blood. Receptors originate from a man aged 50-59 years with active COVID-19.

The chain couples TRBV5-5 to TRBJ2-1; 10 positions match TRBD2. CDR3 length: 16 amino acids. Germline CDR1 SGHKS, CDR2 YYEKEE (reference sequence). The ends lost 0 bases at V and 10 bases at J; junction bases unmatched: 10. The CDR3 DNA follows: TGTGCCAGCAGCTTGGCTTCCAGCGGGGGGGCAATGGAGCAGTTCTTC. Its translation: CASSLASSGGAMEQFF.

The J gene is TRBJ2-7, the V gene TRBV2, with 7 bases aligning to TRBD2. Germline V gene sequence: CDR1 SNHLY, CDR2 FYNNEI. V lost 10 bases, J lost 4 bases, and 16 bases stayed unmatched. The CDR3 is made up of 15 amino acids. The CDR3 DNA is TGTGCCACGCACGGAGTGGGACTATGGGCTTACGAGCAGTACGTC. Translated, it gives CATHGVGLWAYEQYV.

The J gene is TRBJ2-7, the V gene TRBV5-6, with unresolved D. The CDR3 runs to 14 residues. V was pared by 1 base and J by 0 bases, with 8 bases between. Germline V gene lookup returns CDR1 SGHDT and CDR2 YYEEEE. CDR3 bases: TGTGCCAGCAGCTTGCGTCCCGTCTCCTACGAGCAGTACTTC. Its translation is CASSLRPVSYEQYF.

V and J are TRBV7-2 and TRBJ2-1; possibly TRBD2 for D (5 bases). Germline CDR1 SGHTA, CDR2 FQGNSA. There are 17 residues in the CDR3. Trimming stripped 5 bases from V and 0 bases from J, with 17 bases between. The CDR3 loop is CASSQANRELSYNEQFF. CDR3 bases: TGTGCCAGCAGCCAAGCAAATAGGGAGCTCTCCTACAATGAGCAGTTCTTC.

V gene TRBV14 combines with J gene TRBJ2-5; TRBD1 agrees at 9 bases. Germline values: CDR1 SGHDN, CDR2 FVKESK. The CDR3 spans 18 residues. J lost 5 bases, V lost 0 bases, and 13 bases had no gene match. As DNA, the CDR3 is TGTGCCAGCAGCCAAGATCTGGTGACAGGGGGGTTGCTCGAGACCCAGTACTTC. Translating it yields CASSQDLVTGGLLETQYF. Combining the CDR3 with reference TRBV14 and TRBJ2-5 gives the whole variable domain EAGVTQFPSHSVIEKGQTVTLRCDPISGHDNLYWYRRVMGKEIKFLLHFVKESKQDESGMPNNRFLAERTGGTYSTLKVQPAELEDSGVYFCASSQDLVTGGLLETQYFGPGTRLLVL.

The chain has TRBV7-8 and TRBJ1-6, with 11 bases aligning to TRBD1. Per the germline V gene, CDR1 is SGHVS and CDR2 is FQNEAQ. The CDR3 is 15 residues long. Germline trimming cut 6 bases from V and 9 bases from J; bases unmatched to any gene: 7. The DNA of the CDR3 is TGTGCCAGCAGTAACCGGGACAGGGGGAGTTCACCCCTCCACTTT. The encoded protein is CASSNRDRGSSPLHF.

V gene TRBV6-5 combines with J gene TRBJ2-4; the match to TRBD2 covers 7 bases. This CDR3 contains 13 residues. CDR1 is MNHEY, CDR2 SVGAGI, per germline. V dropped 6 bases and J dropped 2; count of bases not matched to a gene: 1. CDR3: CASRGTTKNIQYF. The CDR3 bases are TGTGCCAGCAGGGGGACTACCAAAAACATTCAGTACTTC.

The rearrangement joins TRBV10-3 to TRBJ1-1; 7 nucleotides match TRBD1. Germline assignment: CDR1 ENHRY and CDR2 SYGVKD. The CDR3 sequence is 15 residues long. Trimming removed 5 bases from V and 1 base from J; junction bases left unmatched: 7. The chain's CDR3 is CAISSPDRANTEAFF. For the CDR3, the DNA is TGTGCCATCAGTTCACCCGACAGGGCGAACACTGAAGCTTTCTTT.

The genes are TRBV12-3 or TRBV12-4 and TRBJ2-7, with D possibly matching TRBD2 (7 bases). This CDR3 spans 13 amino acids. This CDR3 is CASSNRTRGRLDV. For the CDR3, the DNA is TGTGCCAGCAGCAACAGGACTAGGGGGAGATTGGACGTC.

V and J are TRBV27 and TRBJ1-3; TRBD1 matches at 9 bases. The CDR3 loop spans 19 amino acids. V gave up 4 bases and J gave up 0 bases; unmatched junction bases: 13. Germline CDR1 MNHEY, CDR2 SMNVEV (reference sequence). The DNA for the CDR3 is TGTGCCAGCAGTTCGCGACAGGGGGTTAAGGGGCCCTCTGGAAACACCATATATTTT. As protein: CASSSRQGVKGPSGNTIYF.

The sample holds a few counts of this clone. The J gene is TRBJ2-1, the V gene TRBV11-2, with D possibly TRBD2 on 5 matching bases. The CDR3 totals 16 residues. The germline V gene has CDR1 SGHAT and CDR2 FQNNGV. Trimming stripped 2 bases from V and 6 bases from J, with 17 bases between. CDR3 nucleotides: TGTGCCAGCAGCTTACTCGGGGAGATCAGTGGCAATGAGCAGTTCTTC. It is translated as CASSLLGEISGNEQFF.

The chain carries TRBV7-6 and TRBJ1-3, with TRBD1 as a possible D gene (5 bases). The CDR3 spans 15 residues. CDR1 and CDR2 (germline): SGHVS, FNYEAQ. V shed 5 bases and J shed 1 base, with 12 bases lying between them. In DNA form, the CDR3 reads TGTGCCAGCAGCACAAGACAGTTATCTGGAAACACCATATATTTT. This translates into CASSTRQLSGNTIYF.

V gene TRBV24-1 combines with J gene TRBJ1-2; tentative D call: TRBD1 (5 bases). The V gene's germline CDR1 is KGHDR and CDR2 SFDVKD. This CDR3 is 14 amino acids long. V lost 4 bases and J lost 4, with 12 bases in between. CDR3 protein: CATSDLDRSYGYTF. CDR3 coding DNA: TGTGCCACCAGTGACCTCGACAGAAGCTATGGCTACACCTTC.

A remark on this clone: A read error may account for a junction end that differs from germline. The chain employs TRBV11-3 and TRBJ2-1, with TRBD2 matching over 7 bases. This CDR3 region has 14 residues. Germline V gene data show CDR1 as SGHNT and CDR2 as YENEEA. Written as DNA, the CDR3 is TGTGCCAGCAGCCCCGGGTCTACGGCGGGAGCCCTGATCTTC. Residues: CASSPGSTAGALIF.

The chain couples TRBV27 to TRBJ2-1; 12 bases map to TRBD2. After removal of 4 bases from V and 9 bases from J, the junction contained 13 bases not matched to a gene. The CDR3 has 17 residues. Germline values: CDR1 MNHEY, CDR2 SMNVEV (reference sequence). The CDR3 reads CASSSTPTSGRITEQFF. CDR3 nucleotides: TGTGCCAGCAGTTCAACCCCAACTAGCGGGAGGATTACTGAGCAGTTCTTC.

CDR3: CASSWGLLGTNTEAFF. DNA for the CDR3: TGTGCCAGCAGCTGGGGACTTCTTGGGACGAACACTGAAGCTTTCTTT. The chain joins TRBV5-4 to TRBJ1-1, with TRBD1 as a possible D gene (5 bases). CDR1 and CDR2 from the germline V gene are SGHNT and YYREEE (reference sequence). The CDR3 has 16 amino acids. V gave up 3 bases and J gave up 1 base, with 16 bases separating them.

This clone has a single count. J is TRBJ2-1 and V is TRBV2; 10 nucleotides line up with TRBD2. This CDR3 has 15 residues. After removal of 6 bases from V and 7 bases from J, the junction contained 9 bases not matched to a gene. CDR1 is SNHLY and CDR2 is FYNNEI in the germline V gene. CDR3 bases: TGTGCCAGCAGAATTACTAGCGGGGAGGCAAATGAGCAGTTCTTC. It is translated as CASRITSGEANEQFF.

This clone was seen just once. V and J are TRBV5-1 and TRBJ1-1; maybe TRBD1 (5 bases). Trimming cost V 3 bases and J 5 bases, with 20 bases left between them. The CDR3 has 16 residues. In germline, CDR1 is SGHRS, CDR2 YFSETQ. The CDR3 sequence: CASSSRPQGSSTEAFF. Here the CDR3 DNA reads TGCGCCAGCAGCTCACGCCCTCAGGGTTCATCAACTGAAGCTTTCTTT.